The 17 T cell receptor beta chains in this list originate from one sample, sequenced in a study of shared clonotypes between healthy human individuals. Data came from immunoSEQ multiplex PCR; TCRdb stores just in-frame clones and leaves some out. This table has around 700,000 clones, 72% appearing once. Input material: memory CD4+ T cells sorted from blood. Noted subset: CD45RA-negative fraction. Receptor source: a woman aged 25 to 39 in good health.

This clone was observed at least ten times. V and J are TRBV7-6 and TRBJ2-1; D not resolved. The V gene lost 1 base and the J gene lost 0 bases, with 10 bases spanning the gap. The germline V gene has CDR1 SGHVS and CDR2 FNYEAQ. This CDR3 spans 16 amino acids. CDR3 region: CASSLEHPSSYNEQFF. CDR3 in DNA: TGTGCCAGCAGCTTAGAGCACCCCAGCTCCTACAATGAGCAGTTCTTC.

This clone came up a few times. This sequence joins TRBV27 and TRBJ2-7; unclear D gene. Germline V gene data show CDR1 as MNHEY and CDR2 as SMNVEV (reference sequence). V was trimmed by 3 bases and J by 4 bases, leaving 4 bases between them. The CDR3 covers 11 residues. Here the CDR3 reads CASSFHYEQYF. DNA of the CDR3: TGTGCCAGCAGTTTCCATTACGAGCAGTACTTC.

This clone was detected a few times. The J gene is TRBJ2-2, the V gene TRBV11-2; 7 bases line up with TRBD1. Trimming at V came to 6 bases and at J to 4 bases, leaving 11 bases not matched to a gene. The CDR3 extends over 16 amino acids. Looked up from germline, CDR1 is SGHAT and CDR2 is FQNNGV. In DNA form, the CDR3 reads TGTGCCAGCAGATTCTTAAGGGGGCGACGCACCGGGGAGCTGTTTTTT. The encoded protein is CASRFLRGRRTGELFF.

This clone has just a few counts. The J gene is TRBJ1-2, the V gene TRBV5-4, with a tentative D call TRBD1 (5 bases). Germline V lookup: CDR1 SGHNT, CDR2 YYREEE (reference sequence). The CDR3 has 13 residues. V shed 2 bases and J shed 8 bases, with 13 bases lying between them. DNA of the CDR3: TGTGCCAGCAGCTTCCGGGACTCGCACGGCTACACCTTC. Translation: CASSFRDSHGYTF.

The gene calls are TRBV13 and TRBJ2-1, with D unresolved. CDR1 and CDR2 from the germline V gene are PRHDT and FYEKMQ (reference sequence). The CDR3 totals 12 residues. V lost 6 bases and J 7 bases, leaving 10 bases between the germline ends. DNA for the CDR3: TGTGCCAGCAGGCGTAGAGGAAATGAGCAGTTCTTC. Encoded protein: CASRRRGNEQFF.

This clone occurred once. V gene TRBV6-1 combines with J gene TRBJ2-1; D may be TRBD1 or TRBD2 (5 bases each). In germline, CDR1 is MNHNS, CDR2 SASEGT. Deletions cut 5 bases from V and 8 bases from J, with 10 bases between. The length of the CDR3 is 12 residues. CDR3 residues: CASSSLGDEQFF. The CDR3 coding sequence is TGTGCCAGCAGTTCCTTGGGGGATGAGCAGTTCTTC.

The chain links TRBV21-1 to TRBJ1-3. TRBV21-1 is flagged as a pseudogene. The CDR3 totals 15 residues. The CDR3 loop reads CASSAWGGRRNTIYF. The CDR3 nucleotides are TGTGCCAGCAGCGCATGGGGGGGGCGGAGGAACACCATATATTTT.

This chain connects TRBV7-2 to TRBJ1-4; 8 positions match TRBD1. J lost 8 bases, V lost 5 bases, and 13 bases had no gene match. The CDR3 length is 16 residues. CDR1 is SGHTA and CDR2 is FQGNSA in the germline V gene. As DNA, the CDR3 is TGTGCCAGCAGCCCAGAGGACAGGGTGCGCGGAGAAAAACTGTTTTTT. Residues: CASSPEDRVRGEKLFF. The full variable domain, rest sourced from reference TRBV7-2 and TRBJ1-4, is GAGVSQSPSNKVTEKGKDVELRCDPISGHTALYWYRQSLGQGLEFLIYFQGNSAPDKSGLPSDRFSAERTGGSVSTLTIQRTQQEDSAVYLCASSPEDRVRGEKLFFGSGTQLSVL.

DNA of the CDR3: TGTGCCAGCAGTGAACCCTGGCGGGAGCGAACCTACGAGCAGTACTTC. Protein product: CASSEPWRERTYEQYF. The chain couples TRBV2 to TRBJ2-7, with TRBD2 matching 7 bases. Germline assignment: CDR1 SNHLY and CDR2 FYNNEI. V was clipped by 2 bases and J by 2 bases; unmatched bases: 9. The CDR3 sequence is 16 residues long.

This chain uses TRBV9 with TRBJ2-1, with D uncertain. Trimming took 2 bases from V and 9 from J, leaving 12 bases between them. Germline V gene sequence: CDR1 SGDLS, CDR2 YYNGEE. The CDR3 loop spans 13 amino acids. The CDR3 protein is CASSVGSPREQFF. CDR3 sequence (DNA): TGTGCCAGCAGCGTCGGCTCCCCTCGTGAGCAGTTCTTC.

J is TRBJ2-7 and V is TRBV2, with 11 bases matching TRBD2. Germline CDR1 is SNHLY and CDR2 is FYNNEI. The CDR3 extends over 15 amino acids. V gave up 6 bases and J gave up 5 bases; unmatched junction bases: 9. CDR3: CASSARLAGIHEQYF. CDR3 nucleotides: TGTGCCAGCAGCGCCCGACTAGCGGGAATCCACGAGCAGTACTTC.

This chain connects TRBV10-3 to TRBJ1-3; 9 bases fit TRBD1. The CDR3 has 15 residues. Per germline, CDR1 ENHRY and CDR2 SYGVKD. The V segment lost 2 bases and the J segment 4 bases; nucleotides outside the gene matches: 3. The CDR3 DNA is TGTGCCATCAGTGAGGGACAGGGGAAAGGAAACACCATATATTTT. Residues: CAISEGQGKGNTIYF.

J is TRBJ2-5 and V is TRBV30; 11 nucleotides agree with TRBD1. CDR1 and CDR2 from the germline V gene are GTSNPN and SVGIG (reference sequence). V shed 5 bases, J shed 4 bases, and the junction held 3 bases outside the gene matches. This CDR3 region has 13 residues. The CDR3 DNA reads TGTGCCTGGGGACAGGGGGCCGGAGAGACCCAGTACTTC. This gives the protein CAWGQGAGETQYF.

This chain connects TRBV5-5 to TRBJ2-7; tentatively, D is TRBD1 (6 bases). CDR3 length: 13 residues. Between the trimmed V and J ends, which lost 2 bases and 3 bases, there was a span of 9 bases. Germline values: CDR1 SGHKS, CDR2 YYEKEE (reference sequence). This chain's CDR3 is CASSFGDIYEQYF. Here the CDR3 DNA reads TGTGCCAGCAGCTTCGGGGACATCTACGAGCAGTACTTC.

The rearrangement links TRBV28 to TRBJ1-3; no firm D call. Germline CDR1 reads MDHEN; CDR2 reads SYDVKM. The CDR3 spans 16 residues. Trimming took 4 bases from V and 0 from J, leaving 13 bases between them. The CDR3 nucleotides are TGTGCCAGCAGTTCCGGTGGTGGGAACTCTGGAAACACCATATATTTT. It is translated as CASSSGGGNSGNTIYF.

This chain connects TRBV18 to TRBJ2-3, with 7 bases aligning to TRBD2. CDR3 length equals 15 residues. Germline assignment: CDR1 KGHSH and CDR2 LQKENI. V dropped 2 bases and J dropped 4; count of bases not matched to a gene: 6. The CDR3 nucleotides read TGTGCCAGCTCACCATGGGCGGGAGCCCCAGATACGCAGTATTTT. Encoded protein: CASSPWAGAPDTQYF.

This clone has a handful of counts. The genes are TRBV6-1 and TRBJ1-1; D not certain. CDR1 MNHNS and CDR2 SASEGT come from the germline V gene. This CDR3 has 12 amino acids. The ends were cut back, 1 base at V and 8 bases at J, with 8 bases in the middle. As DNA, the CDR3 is TGTGCCAGCAGTGAAGGGTTGGGGGAAGCTTTCTTT. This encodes CASSEGLGEAFF.